The next 22 T cell receptor beta chains were all read from a single sample in a study of identical twins. TCRdb analysed the 5' RACE reads with MiXCR anew, one entry per CDR3 protein. The sample has 510,000 or so distinct CDR3 sequences, roughly 15% seen once. The same data also contributed to another study, on yellow fever vaccine responses in identical twins.

Sequences were obtained from CD4+ T cells sorted from blood. The receptor source for this set is a woman under 30 in good health.

This clonotype has only a few counts. V usage is TRBV6-5 and J usage is TRBJ2-1; D ambiguous. The CDR3 is 14 residues long. Germline values: CDR1 MNHEY, CDR2 SVGAGI. The V end lost 2 bases, the J end lost 3 bases, and 8 bases lay between the germline ends. In nucleotides, the CDR3 is TGTGCCAGCAGTTACGTTGTAGGCTACAATGAGCAGTTCTTC. Translation: CASSYVVGYNEQFF.

The gene calls are TRBV5-1 and TRBJ2-5, with TRBD1 matching 11 bases. V lost 4 bases to trimming and J lost 3 bases; unmatched junction nucleotides: 5. CDR3 length: 15 amino acids. The V gene's germline CDR1 is SGHRS and CDR2 YFSETQ. The CDR3 sequence is CASSGGTGGKETQYF. In DNA form, the CDR3 reads TGCGCCAGCAGCGGCGGGACAGGGGGGAAAGAGACCCAGTACTTC.

J is TRBJ1-2 and V is TRBV9; D remains ambiguous. Trimming took 4 bases from V and 4 from J, leaving 8 bases between them. This CDR3 contains 12 residues. The germline V gene encodes CDR1 SGDLS and CDR2 YYNGEE. CDR3 sequence (DNA): TGTGCCAGCAGCAGGGAGAGCTATGGCTACACCTTC. It is translated as CASSRESYGYTF.

The genes are TRBV2 and TRBJ2-7; D possibly matches TRBD1 or TRBD2 (5 bases each). Germline lookup yields CDR1 SNHLY and CDR2 FYNNEI. Trimming shortened V by 9 bases and J by 1 base, and 16 bases separated the two germline ends. This CDR3 is 14 amino acids long. CDR3 nucleotide sequence: TGTGCCAGTTCTCACGGGACGGAGTCCTACGAGCAGTACTTC. Amino acid sequence: CASSHGTESYEQYF.

The sample holds a few counts of this clonotype. J is TRBJ2-4 and V is TRBV4-2, with a possible D match to TRBD1 (6 bases). Trimming took 4 bases from V and 1 from J, leaving 20 bases between them. This CDR3 region has 18 residues. The germline CDR1 and CDR2 sequences are LGHNA and YNFKEQ. The CDR3, as DNA: TGTGCCAGCAGCCCCTCGGGACAATTAAGTGGGGCCAAAAACATTCAGTACTTC. It specifies CASSPSGQLSGAKNIQYF.

In this sample, this clonotype turned up many times. The chain employs TRBV20-1 and TRBJ2-7, with 9 nucleotides matching TRBD1. This CDR3 has 15 residues. Germline V gene lookup returns CDR1 DFQATT and CDR2 SNEGSKA (reference sequence). Trimming removed 6 bases from V and 1 base from J; junction bases left unmatched: 10. The CDR3 sequence: CSATRDRVGSYEQYV. As DNA, the CDR3 is TGCAGTGCAACAAGGGACAGGGTCGGATCCTACGAGCAGTACGTC.

V and J are TRBV5-1 and TRBJ1-2; D possibly corresponds to TRBD1 (5 bases). Trimming took 0 bases from V and 7 from J, leaving 16 bases between them. Germline CDR1 reads SGHRS; CDR2 reads YFSETQ. This CDR3 spans 15 amino acids. The chain's CDR3 is CASSLAQGPPAGYTF. The DNA for the CDR3 is TGCGCCAGCAGCTTGGCCCAGGGACCGCCGGCTGGCTACACCTTC.

This rearrangement joins TRBV10-3 to TRBJ2-3; no clear D. There are 11 residues in the CDR3. CDR1 and CDR2 (germline): ENHRY, SYGVKD. The V end was cut by 6 bases, the J end by 2 bases, with 3 bases between. CDR3 sequence (DNA): TGTGCCATCAGCTTCACAGATACGCAGTATTTT. Translated, it gives CAISFTDTQYF.

Only a few counts were recorded for this clonotype. The chain is built from TRBV6-1 and TRBJ1-6; 9 positions match TRBD1. The V gene's germline CDR1 is MNHNS and CDR2 SASEGT. The CDR3 runs 13 residues. The V and J ends lost 10 bases and 7 bases, in that order; junction bases with no gene match: 5. The DNA of the CDR3 is TGTGCCACCAGACAGGGGGGCAATTCACCCCTCCACTTT. Translating it yields CATRQGGNSPLHF.

The gene calls are TRBV11-2 and TRBJ2-3, with D possibly being TRBD2 (5 bases). The germline V and J ends were trimmed by 8 bases and 2 bases, with 11 bases remaining between them. Germline V gives CDR1 SGHAT, CDR2 FQNNGV. The CDR3 consists of 13 residues. CDR3 sequence: CASFNDYTDTQYF. The CDR3 DNA sequence: TGTGCCAGCTTCAATGACTACACAGATACGCAGTATTTT.

A few counts support this clonotype. The rearrangement links TRBV24-1 to TRBJ2-7; 7 bases match TRBD2. The CDR3 consists of 15 residues. Germline CDR1 KGHDR, CDR2 SFDVKD. The CDR3 reads CATSDPPGGIRYWNV. For the CDR3, the DNA is TGTGCCACCAGTGATCCCCCCGGGGGGATCCGCTATTGGAACGTC.

DNA for the CDR3: TGTGCCAGCAGCTTAGCGGCCCTGACTAGCGTGGGGGGCAAAAACATTCAGTACTTC. This sequence encodes CASSLAALTSVGGKNIQYF. This rearrangement joins TRBV11-1 to TRBJ2-4; 8 bases are shared with TRBD2. The CDR3 contains 19 residues. The germline V gene has CDR1 SGHAT and CDR2 FQDESV (reference sequence). The ends lost 0 bases at V and 3 bases at J; junction bases unmatched: 13.

The rearrangement links TRBV2 to TRBJ2-7; D gene uncertain. In germline, CDR1 is SNHLY, CDR2 FYNNEI. Trimming stripped 5 bases from V and 0 bases from J, with 5 bases between. The CDR3 extends over 12 amino acids. In DNA, the CDR3 is TGTGCCAGCAGTCGCCTCTCCTACGAGCAGTACGTC. Its protein is CASSRLSYEQYV.

This clonotype occurred a few times. The V gene is TRBV6-5, the J gene TRBJ2-2; TRBD2 aligns across 7 bases. The length of the CDR3 is 16 residues. Germline trimming cut 3 bases from V and 2 bases from J; bases unmatched to any gene: 6. Germline V gene lookup returns CDR1 MNHEY and CDR2 SVGAGI. CDR3 coding DNA: TGTGCCAGCAGTTATGAACTAGCGTATAACACCGGGGAGCTGTTTTTT. Encoded protein: CASSYELAYNTGELFF.

This chain joins TRBV11-2 and TRBJ2-1; 7 bases match TRBD2. With V trimmed by 0 bases and J by 9 bases, 11 bases remained unmatched. From germline, CDR1 is SGHAT and CDR2 FQNNGV. CDR3 length: 16 residues. In DNA, the CDR3 is TGTGCCAGCAGCTTAGAAGAGGCGGGAGTGCTAGGTGAGCAGTTCTTC. This gives the protein CASSLEEAGVLGEQFF.

This clonotype was seen repeatedly, ten times or more. The chain recombines TRBV5-1 with TRBJ2-3, with 7 bases matching TRBD2. Germline V gene lookup returns CDR1 SGHRS and CDR2 YFSETQ. V lost 4 bases and J lost 2; bases outside the gene matches: 7. The CDR3 has 15 amino acids. CDR3 coding DNA: TGCGCCAGCAGCCGACGGGACTACAACACAGATACGCAGTATTTT. Protein product: CASSRRDYNTDTQYF.

This clonotype was seen more than once but under ten times. The chain links TRBV28 to TRBJ2-1, with D maybe TRBD2 (6 bases). The CDR3 has 15 amino acids. The germline V and J ends were trimmed by 5 bases and 5 bases, with 16 bases remaining between them. CDR1 MDHEN and CDR2 SYDVKM come from the germline V gene. The CDR3 region has the DNA TGTGCCAGCAGTGCACTAGCCCAGACGAACAATGAGCAGTTCTTC. Translated: CASSALAQTNNEQFF.

This clonotype turned up a few times. The chain recombines TRBV25-1 with TRBJ2-1; the D gene is possibly TRBD2 (6 bases). Between the trimmed V and J ends, which lost 1 base and 2 bases, there was a span of 12 bases. CDR1 is MGHDK and CDR2 is SYGVNS in the germline V gene. The CDR3 is 16 amino acids. In DNA form, the CDR3 reads TGTGCCAGCAGTGAATTGAATAGCGGAGCCTACAATGAGCAGTTCTTC. Its translation: CASSELNSGAYNEQFF.

The V and J genes are TRBV11-3 and TRBJ2-1; TRBD2 matches at 13 bases. Germline loops: CDR1 SGHNT, CDR2 YENEEA. This CDR3 contains 15 residues. V shed 3 bases and J 7 bases; nucleotides not matched to a gene: 3. The CDR3 nucleotides read TGTGCCAGCAGCTTCCGGACTAGCGGGAGAAATGAGCAGTTCTTC. Translated, it gives CASSFRTSGRNEQFF.

This clonotype was recorded many times. The V call is TRBV12-3 or TRBV12-4, the J call TRBJ1-3, with D tentatively TRBD1 (6 bases). Trimming shortened V by 5 bases and J by 2 bases, and 13 bases separated the two germline ends. CDR3 length: 15 residues. The CDR3 DNA is TGTGCCAGCAGTACTGTGAGGGGGACTGGAAACACCATATATTTT. Its protein product is CASSTVRGTGNTIYF.

This clonotype was detected a few times. V usage is TRBV10-3 and J usage is TRBJ1-1; D possibly corresponds to TRBD1 (6 bases). Germline CDR1 ENHRY, CDR2 SYGVKD. CDR3 size: 13 residues. Trimming stripped 6 bases from V and 4 bases from J, with 12 bases between. Written as DNA, the CDR3 is TGTGCCATCAGGACGGAGGGGGTCACTGAAGCTTTCTTT. Translated: CAIRTEGVTEAFF.

J is TRBJ2-3 and V is TRBV9; 7 bases align to TRBD2. In germline, CDR1 is SGDLS, CDR2 YYNGEE. The V segment lost 4 bases and the J segment 8 bases; nucleotides outside the gene matches: 4. The CDR3 runs 12 residues. Here the CDR3 DNA reads TGTGCCAGCAGCCCAGTAGCGGGTACGCAGTATTTT. This translates into CASSPVAGTQYF.